The entry below describes one T cell receptor (beta chain). No antigen is known for it. Other autoimmune disease, uncontrolled infection, pregnancy and lactation led to exclusion. The diagnostic workup employed clinical symptoms, serum thyroxine, TRAb, thyroid ultrasound and orbital computed tomography. PBMCs were obtained from 9.5 to 10 ml of fresh peripheral blood. These data belong to a study of Graves' ophthalmopathy and Graves' hyperthyroidism. Overall study findings and caveats: Most thyroid-expanded clonotypes exceeding 0.001 frequency were also found in blood.

Germline loops: CDR1 DFQATT, CDR2 SNEGSKA (reference sequence). The CDR3 has 17 residues. V lost 0 bases and J lost 5, with 20 bases in between. The authors amplified TCR beta CDR3 regions from RNA transcripts. HTBI-primed RT-PCR formed the first round, and a multiplex PCR formed the second. TCRdb ran MiXCR on the multiplex PCR reads and lists one entry per CDR3 protein. The sample records 600,000 to 950,000 distinct CDR3 sequences, 40% being singletons. This TCR was sampled from an adult man with Graves' ophthalmopathy. The sequenced sample was peripheral blood. This sequence joins TRBV20-1 and TRBJ1-3; D perhaps matches TRBD1 (6 bases). The CDR3, as DNA: TGCAGTGCTAGAGATCCGAGGGTTCAGGGGAACCGAAACACCATATATTTT. This codes for CSARDPRVQGNRNTIYF.